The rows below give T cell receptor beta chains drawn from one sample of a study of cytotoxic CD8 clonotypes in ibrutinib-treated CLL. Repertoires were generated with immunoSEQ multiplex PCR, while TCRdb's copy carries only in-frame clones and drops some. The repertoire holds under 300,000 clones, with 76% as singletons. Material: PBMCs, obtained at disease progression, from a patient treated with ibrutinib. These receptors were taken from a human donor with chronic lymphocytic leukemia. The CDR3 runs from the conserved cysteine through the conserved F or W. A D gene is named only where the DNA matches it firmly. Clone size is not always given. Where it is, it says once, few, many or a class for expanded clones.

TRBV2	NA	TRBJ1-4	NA	TGTGCCAGCAAAGGGACTCATATTATCCCAACTAATGAAAAACTGTTTTTT	CASKGTHIIPTNEKLFF
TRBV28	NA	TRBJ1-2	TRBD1	TGTGCCAGCAGTTTAATCCCCACAGGGGACGACTATGGCTACACCTTC	CASSLIPTGDDYGYTF
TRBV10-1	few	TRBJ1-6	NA	TGCGCCAGCAGCGTCACAGGACCGGGATCACCCCTCCACTTT	CASSVTGPGSPLHF
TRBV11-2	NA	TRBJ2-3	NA	TGTGCCAGCAGCTTAGATCTCGGAGACACAGATACGCAGTATTTT	CASSLDLGDTDTQYF
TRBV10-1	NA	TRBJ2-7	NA	TGCGCCAGCAGTGACGGCAGTGGTGACGAGCAGTACTTC	CASSDGSGDEQYF
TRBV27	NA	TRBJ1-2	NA	TGTGCCAGCAGTTTATTAGGAGGGGGGACAAACGCCTATGGCTACACCTTC	CASSLLGGGTNAYGYTF
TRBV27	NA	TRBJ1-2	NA	TGTACCAGCAGTACCAGAGCTTTGGCTAACTATGGCTACACCTTC	CTSSTRALANYGYTF
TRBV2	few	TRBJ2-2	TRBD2	TGTGCCGGGACTAGCGGGGAAGAGGTAGATACCGGGGAGCTGTTTTTT	CAGTSGEEVDTGELFF
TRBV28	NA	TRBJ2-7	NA	TGTGCCAGCGAGAAACCGGGGGCGGGAGAGCAGTACTTC	CASEKPGAGEQYF
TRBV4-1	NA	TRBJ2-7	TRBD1	TGCGCCAGCAGCCTCTACGGACAGGGTTACGAGCAGTACTTC	CASSLYGQGYEQYF
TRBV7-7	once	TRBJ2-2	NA	TGTGCCAGCAGCTTAGGGAGGAACACCGGGGAGCTGTTTTTT	CASSLGRNTGELFF
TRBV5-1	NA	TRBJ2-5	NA	TGCGCCAGCAGCCTCGATTTGGGGCCCCAAGAGACCCAGTACTTC	CASSLDLGPQETQYF
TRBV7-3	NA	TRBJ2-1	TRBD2	TGTGCCAGCAGCTTTTCGGGGGGCAATGAGCAGTTCTTC	CASSFSGGNEQFF
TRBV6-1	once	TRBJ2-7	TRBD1	TGTGCCAGCAGGGGGGACAGGGCCCTTTACGAGCAGTACTTC	CASRGDRALYEQYF
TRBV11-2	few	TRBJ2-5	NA	TGTGCCAGCAGCTTAACGGAGACCCAGTACTTC	CASSLTETQYF
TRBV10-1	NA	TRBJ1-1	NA	TGCGCCAGCAGTGATGGGAAATGGACTGAAGCTTTCTTT	CASSDGKWTEAFF
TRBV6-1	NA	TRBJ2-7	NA	TGTGCCAGCAGTGAAGAGCCGGACAAGTCCTACGAGCAGTACTTC	CASSEEPDKSYEQYF
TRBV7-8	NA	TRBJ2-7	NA	TGTGCCAGCAGCTTGGATCTAGACAGGCTCACCCTGGGGGAGCAGTACTTC	CASSLDLDRLTLGEQYF
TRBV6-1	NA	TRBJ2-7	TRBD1	TGTGCCACCACCGGGACAGGGACCATCTACGAGCAGTACTTC	CATTGTGTIYEQYF
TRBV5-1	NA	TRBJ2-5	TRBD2	TGCGCCAGCAGCTTGACTAGCGGGGGCGGAGAGACCCAGTACTTC	CASSLTSGGGETQYF
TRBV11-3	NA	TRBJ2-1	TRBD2	TGTGCCAGCAGCTTAGGCGCTAGCGGGAGTTACAATGAGCAGTTCTTC	CASSLGASGSYNEQFF
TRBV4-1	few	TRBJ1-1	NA	TGCGCCAGCAGCCCCTACGCGGAAACTGAAGCTTTCTTT	CASSPYAETEAFF
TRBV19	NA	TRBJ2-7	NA	TGTGCCAGTAGTATTACCGATCGGAGCGAGCAGTACTTC	CASSITDRSEQYF
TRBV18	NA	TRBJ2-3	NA	TGTGCCAGCTCACCACAGGGTCGAGGCACAGATACGCAGTATTTT	CASSPQGRGTDTQYF
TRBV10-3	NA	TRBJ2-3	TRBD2	TGTGCCATCAGTGAGCTAGCGGGAGATACGCAGTATTTT	CAISELAGDTQYF
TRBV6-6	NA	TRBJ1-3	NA	TGTGCCAGCAGTTATAGGGCGAGCTCTGGAAACACCATATATTTT	CASSYRASSGNTIYF
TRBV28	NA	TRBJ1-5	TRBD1	TGTGCCAGTATAAAAAAGTCGGTTCTCGGACAGGGAAGACAGCCCCAGCATTTT	CASIKKSVLGQGRQPQHF
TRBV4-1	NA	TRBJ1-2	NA	TGCGCCAGCAGCCAAGCCGTAGCCCGCTATGGCTACACCTTC	CASSQAVARYGYTF
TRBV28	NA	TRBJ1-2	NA	TGTGCCAGCAGTCTCGCGATGAGTGGGGCTTCTGGCTACACCTTC	CASSLAMSGASGYTF
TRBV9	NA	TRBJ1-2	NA	TGTGCCAGCAGACTCCTCGAAAGGGTTGACGGCTACACCTTC	CASRLLERVDGYTF
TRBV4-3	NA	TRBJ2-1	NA	TGCGCCAGCAGCCAAGATCGCGAGTTTAGTTACAATGAGCAGTTCTTC	CASSQDREFSYNEQFF
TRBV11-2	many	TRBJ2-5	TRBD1	TGTGCCAGCAGCCAGGGACAGGGGGCAAGGTACCAAGAGACCCAGTACTTC	CASSQGQGARYQETQYF
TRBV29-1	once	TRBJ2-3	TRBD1	TGCAGCTTCAGGGGACAGGCGTATCCAGATACGCAGTATTTT	CSFRGQAYPDTQYF
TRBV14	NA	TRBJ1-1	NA	TGTGCCAGCAGCCAAGATGGGGACGGAAATATGAACACTGAAGCTTTCTTT	CASSQDGDGNMNTEAFF
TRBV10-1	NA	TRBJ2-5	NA	TGCGCCAGCAGTGAGTCTAGCGCCGGCAGGGGTGAGACCCAGTACTTC	CASSESSAGRGETQYF
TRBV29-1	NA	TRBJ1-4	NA	TGCAGCGTTGATTCCGAGGAAAAACTGTTTTTT	CSVDSEEKLFF
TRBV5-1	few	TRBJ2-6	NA	TGCGCCAGCAGGGAGTTCAGGGACTCTGGGGCCAACGTCCTGACTTTC	CASREFRDSGANVLTF
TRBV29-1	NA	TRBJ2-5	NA	TGCAGCGTTCCCAAGACTAGTTCTCAAGAGACCCAGTACTTC	CSVPKTSSQETQYF
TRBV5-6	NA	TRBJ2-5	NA	TGTGCCAGCAGCTTTGGACAGTACCAAGAGACCCAGTACTTC	CASSFGQYQETQYF
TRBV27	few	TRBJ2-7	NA	TGTGCCAGCAGTGAACGGACTGGCTACGAGCAGTACTTC	CASSERTGYEQYF
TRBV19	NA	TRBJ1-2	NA	TGTGCCAGTAGTATGAGGGCAGGGTGGTATGGCTACACCTTC	CASSMRAGWYGYTF
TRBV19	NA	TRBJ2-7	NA	TGTGCCAGTAGTATCTACACCGGTTCCGAGCAGTACTTC	CASSIYTGSEQYF
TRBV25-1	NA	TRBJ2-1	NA	TGTGCCAGCAGTGAACCCGTGGGGAACAATGAGCAGTTCTTC	CASSEPVGNNEQFF
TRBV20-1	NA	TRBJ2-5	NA	TGCAGTGCCCCTAAGTGGGAGTCCCAGTACTTC	CSAPKWESQYF
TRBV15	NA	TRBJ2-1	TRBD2	TGTGCCACCAGCTATTATCTAGCGGGAGGGCCATCATCATACAATGAGCAGTTCTTC	CATSYYLAGGPSSYNEQFF
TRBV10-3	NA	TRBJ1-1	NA	TGTGCCATCAGTGAGTCGAGGGGGGCGTCTGAAGCTTTCTTT	CAISESRGASEAFF
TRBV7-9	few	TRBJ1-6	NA	TGTGCCAGCAGCTTAGGGAAGGCTAATTCACCCCTCCACTTT	CASSLGKANSPLHF
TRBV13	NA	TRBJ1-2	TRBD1	TGTGCCAGCAGCCCAGGGACAGTACATGGCTACACCTTC	CASSPGTVHGYTF
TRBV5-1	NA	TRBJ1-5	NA	TGCGCCAGCAGCCCGGGCCCGAGCAATCAGCCCCAGCATTTT	CASSPGPSNQPQHF
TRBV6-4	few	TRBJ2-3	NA	TGTGCCAGCATCCGGGGCGCGACAGATACGCAGTATTTT	CASIRGATDTQYF
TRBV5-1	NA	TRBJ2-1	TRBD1	TGCGCCAGCAGCTTAAGACAGGGAATACTCTACAATGAGCAGTTCTTC	CASSLRQGILYNEQFF
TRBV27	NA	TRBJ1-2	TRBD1	TGTGCCAGCAGTTTAGGGACAGCGAACTATGGCTACACCTTC	CASSLGTANYGYTF
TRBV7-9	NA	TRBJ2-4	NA	TGTGCCAGCAGCTCCAGACACGGCAGGGAAAACATTCAGTACTTC	CASSSRHGRENIQYF
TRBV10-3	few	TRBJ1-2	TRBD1	TGTGCCATCAGTGGGGACAGGGAAGGGTATGGCTACACCTTC	CAISGDREGYGYTF
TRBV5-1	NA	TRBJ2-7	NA	TGCGCCAGCAGCTTGGCCGGTCCTTACGAGCAGTACTTC	CASSLAGPYEQYF
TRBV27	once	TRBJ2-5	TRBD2	TGTGCCAGCAGTGCGAGTCCCGGGACTAGCGGCGGACAAGAGACCCAGTACTTC	CASSASPGTSGGQETQYF
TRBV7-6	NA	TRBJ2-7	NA	TGTGCCAGCAGCTTACGTTTGGGGGGCGAGCAGTACTTC	CASSLRLGGEQYF
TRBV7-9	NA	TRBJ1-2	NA	TGTGCCAGCAGCTTATACGAGGGACTTGAAGGCTACACCTTC	CASSLYEGLEGYTF
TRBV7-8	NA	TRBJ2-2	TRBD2	TGTGCCAGCAGCTTGGGACTACGGAACACCGGGGAGCTGTTTTTT	CASSLGLRNTGELFF
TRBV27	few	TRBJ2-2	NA	TGTGCCAGCAGTTTATCTGCCACCGGGGAGCTGTTTTTT	CASSLSATGELFF